Here is one T cell receptor beta chain with its context. The authors carried out high-throughput sequencing of TCR beta. They applied it to CD8+ and CD4+ T cells obtained from blood. With random hexamers, 0.5 to 1 ug RNA was reverse transcribed. TCR beta CDR3 was amplified by immunoSEQ multiplex PCR. This amplification extended across 54 Vbeta and 13 Jbeta segments. TCRdb recomputed calls from the immunoSEQ multiplex PCR reads with MiXCR, one row per CDR3 protein. Of some 130,000 distinct CDR3 sequences in the sample, 75% to 90% are singletons; the top ten hold 0.45% to 0.65%. The data were taken from a study of CD8 T cells in Susac syndrome. The germline CDR1 and CDR2 sequences are SGHRS and YFSETQ. V gave up 6 bases and J gave up 0 bases; unmatched junction bases: 7. CDR3 size: 16 residues.

The chain joins TRBV5-1 to TRBJ1-3; 9 bases are a match to TRBD1. Sequencing input: CD8+ T cells from PBMCs. The receptor was isolated from a human donor with multiple sclerosis. The CDR3 sequence: CASKGTGLSSGNTIYF. In nucleotides, the CDR3 is TGCGCCAGCAAAGGGACAGGGCTAAGCTCTGGAAACACCATATATTTT.